This T cell receptor (beta chain) was profiled in a study of response to subunit inactivated influenza vaccine. General study results and limits: The authors suggested that every seasonal influenza vaccination recruits few new T cells.

As for this clonotype: No antigen is known for it.

This CDR3 spans 14 amino acids. Trimming took off 1 base at V and 5 bases at J, with 11 bases between the two ends. The germline V gene has CDR1 SGHVS and CDR2 FNYEAQ. In TCRdb, the RT-PCR reads were re-called with MiXCR into one record per CDR3 protein. The sample includes more than 450,000 distinct CDR3 sequences, about 7.6% of them seen just once. The V and J genes are TRBV7-6 and TRBJ1-1; unclear D gene. Sequenced here: PBMCs from blood, sampled approximately 25 months after vaccination. The receptor comes from a man aged 50-75 years who received an inactivated influenza vaccine. The CDR3: CASSLGAMGTEAFF. The CDR3 region has the DNA TGTGCCAGCAGCTTAGGGGCCATGGGGACTGAAGCTTTCTTT.